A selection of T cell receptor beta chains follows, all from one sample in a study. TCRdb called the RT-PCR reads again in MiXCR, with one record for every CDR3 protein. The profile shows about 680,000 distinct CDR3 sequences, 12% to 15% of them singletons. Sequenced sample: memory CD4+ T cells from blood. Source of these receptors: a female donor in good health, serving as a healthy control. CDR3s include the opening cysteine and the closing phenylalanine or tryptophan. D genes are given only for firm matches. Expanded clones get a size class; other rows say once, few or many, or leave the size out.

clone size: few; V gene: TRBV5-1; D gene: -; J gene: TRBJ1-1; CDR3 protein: CASNDVDGTEAFF; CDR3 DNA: TGCGCCAGCAACGATGTTGACGGCACTGAAGCTTTCTTT
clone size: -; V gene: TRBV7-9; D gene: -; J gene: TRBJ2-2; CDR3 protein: CASSSSSAGGWSTGELFF; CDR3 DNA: TGTGCCAGCAGCTCCAGTTCGGCAGGGGGGTGGAGCACCGGGGAGCTGTTTTTT
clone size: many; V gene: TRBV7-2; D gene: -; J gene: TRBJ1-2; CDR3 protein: CASSHTQGNGYTF; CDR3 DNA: TGTGCCAGCAGCCACACACAGGGAAATGGCTACACCTTC
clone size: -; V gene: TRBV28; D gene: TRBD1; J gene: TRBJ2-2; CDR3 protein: CASSSFPGQGNTGELFF; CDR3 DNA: TGTGCCAGCAGTTCCTTTCCGGGACAGGGGAACACCGGGGAGCTGTTTTTT
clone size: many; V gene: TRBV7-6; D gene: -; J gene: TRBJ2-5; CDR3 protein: CASSLGPFQETQYF; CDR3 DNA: TGTGCCAGCAGCTTAGGGCCATTTCAAGAGACCCAGTACTTC
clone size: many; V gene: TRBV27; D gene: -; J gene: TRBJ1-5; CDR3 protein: CASGRGQPQHF; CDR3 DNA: TGTGCCAGCGGGCGGGGTCAGCCCCAGCATTTT
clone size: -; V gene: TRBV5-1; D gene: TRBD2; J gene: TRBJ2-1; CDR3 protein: CASSLSGRAENEQFF; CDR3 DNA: TGCGCCAGCAGCTTGAGCGGGAGGGCCGAAAATGAGCAGTTCTTC
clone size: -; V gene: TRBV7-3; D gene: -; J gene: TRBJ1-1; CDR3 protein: CASSLMGSDTEAFF; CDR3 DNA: TGTGCCAGCAGCTTGATGGGATCAGACACTGAAGCTTTCTTT
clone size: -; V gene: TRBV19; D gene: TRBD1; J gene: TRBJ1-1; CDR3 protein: CASKWDRANTEAFF; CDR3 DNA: TGTGCCAGCAAATGGGACAGGGCGAACACTGAAGCTTTCTTT
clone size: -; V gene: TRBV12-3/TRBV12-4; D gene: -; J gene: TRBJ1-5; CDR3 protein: CASTLGQTDQPQHF; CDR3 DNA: TGTGCCAGCACCTTAGGACAGACCGATCAGCCCCAGCATTTT